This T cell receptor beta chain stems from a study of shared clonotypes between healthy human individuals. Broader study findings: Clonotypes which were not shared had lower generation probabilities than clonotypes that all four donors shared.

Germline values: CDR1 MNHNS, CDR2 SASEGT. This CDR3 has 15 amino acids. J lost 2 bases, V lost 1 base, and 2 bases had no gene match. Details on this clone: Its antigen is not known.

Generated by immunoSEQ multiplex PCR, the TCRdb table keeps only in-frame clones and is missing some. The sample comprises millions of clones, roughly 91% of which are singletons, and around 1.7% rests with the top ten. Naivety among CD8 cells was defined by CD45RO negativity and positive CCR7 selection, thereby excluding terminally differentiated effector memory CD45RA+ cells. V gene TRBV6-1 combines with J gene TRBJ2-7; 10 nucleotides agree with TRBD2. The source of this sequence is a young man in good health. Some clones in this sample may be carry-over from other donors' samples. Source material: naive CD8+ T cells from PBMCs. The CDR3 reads CASSEGTSGTYEQYF. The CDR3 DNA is TGTGCCAGCAGTGAAGGGACTAGCGGAACCTACGAGCAGTACTTC.